This passage covers 10 T cell receptor beta chains from one sample sequenced in a study of T cells in Graves' hyperthyroidism and ophthalmopathy. TCR beta CDR3 regions were amplified from RNA transcripts. The HTBI set primed first-round TCR CDR3 RT-PCR. In TCRdb, the multiplex PCR reads were re-called with MiXCR into one record per CDR3 protein. The sample lists approximately 590,000 distinct CDR3 sequences, around a sixth occurring once. Sequencing was done on a sample of blood. The origin of the receptors is a woman in her twenties or thirties with Graves' hyperthyroidism.

This clonotype has just a few counts. The chain couples TRBV12-3 or TRBV12-4 to TRBJ2-2; tentative D call: TRBD2 (5 bases). CDR3 length equals 16 residues. Trimming removed 3 bases at V and 3 bases at J, with 14 bases between. The CDR3 coding sequence is TGTGCCAGCAGTTTCCGTAGTGGGAGTTACACCGGGGAGCTGTTTTTT. As protein: CASSFRSGSYTGELFF.

V gene TRBV5-6 combines with J gene TRBJ1-4; 9 bases map to TRBD1. There are 14 residues in the CDR3. CDR1 SGHDT and CDR2 YYEEEE come from the germline V gene. Trimming removed 0 bases from V and 9 bases from J; junction bases left unmatched: 3. CDR3 loop: CASSLGDRDQKLFF. CDR3 DNA: TGTGCCAGCAGCTTGGGGGACAGGGACCAAAAACTGTTTTTT.

The rearrangement joins TRBV5-1 to TRBJ2-7; D uncertain. CDR3 length: 15 amino acids. The V and J ends lost 4 bases and 1 base respectively, with 15 bases between them. Per the germline V gene, CDR1 is SGHRS and CDR2 is YFSETQ. This chain's CDR3 is CASSPSPRVSYEQYF. The CDR3 DNA is TGCGCCAGCAGCCCGTCGCCTAGGGTGTCCTACGAGCAGTACTTC.

This clonotype was counted many times. The gene calls are TRBV5-1 and TRBJ2-1; 16 positions agree with TRBD2. The CDR3 loop spans 15 amino acids. V lost 3 bases to trimming and J lost 9 bases; unmatched junction nucleotides: 3. CDR1 is SGHRS, CDR2 YFSETQ, per germline. The CDR3 bases are TGCGCCAGCAGCTCGGGACTAGCGGGAGGGACTGAGCAGTTCTTC. Its protein product is CASSSGLAGGTEQFF.

The chain carries TRBV18 and TRBJ1-2; D uncertain. CDR1 is KGHSH and CDR2 is LQKENI in the germline V gene. The CDR3 totals 12 residues. The V end lost 2 bases, the J end lost 8 bases, and 9 bases lay between the germline ends. CDR3 residues: CASSPGVGGYTF. As DNA, the CDR3 is TGTGCCAGCTCACCAGGGGTGGGCGGCTACACCTTC.

The gene calls are TRBV6-6 and TRBJ2-7; D unresolved. In germline, CDR1 is MNHNY, CDR2 SVGAGI (reference sequence). The CDR3 length is 15 residues. V lost 0 bases and J lost 5, with 14 bases in between. The CDR3 nucleotides are TGTGCCAGCAGTTACTCGACATTCGTGTCCAACGAGCAGTACTTC. This encodes CASSYSTFVSNEQYF.

This clonotype has only a few counts. This chain links TRBV20-1 with TRBJ2-1; D remains unclear. V gave up 4 bases and J gave up 4 bases, with 5 bases separating them. The CDR3 runs 11 residues. The V gene's germline CDR1 is DFQATT and CDR2 SNEGSKA (reference sequence). The CDR3 loop reads CSATLYNEQFF. Here the CDR3 DNA reads TGCAGTGCTACTCTATACAATGAGCAGTTCTTC.

This rearrangement joins TRBV14 to TRBJ2-1, with D possibly matching TRBD1 (5 bases). CDR1 is SGHDN, CDR2 FVKESK, per germline. The CDR3 length is 16 residues. Deletions cut 3 bases from V and 0 bases from J, with 12 bases between. CDR3 loop: CASSHLGAASYNEQFF. The DNA for the CDR3 is TGTGCCAGCAGCCATTTAGGGGCGGCCTCCTACAATGAGCAGTTCTTC.

This clonotype has ten or more counts. The chain employs TRBV27 and TRBJ2-3; TRBD2 matches at 13 bases. The CDR3 runs 15 residues. Losses at the gene ends were 4 bases for V and 6 bases for J; bases not matched to a gene: 4. Germline lookup yields CDR1 MNHEY and CDR2 SMNVEV (reference sequence). The CDR3 region is CASSSGLAGTDTQYF. The CDR3 DNA reads TGTGCCAGCAGTTCGGGACTAGCGGGAACGGATACGCAGTATTTT.

This clonotype was seen only a few times. The V and J genes are TRBV5-5 and TRBJ1-6; 8 nucleotides agree with TRBD1. The germline V gene encodes CDR1 SGHKS and CDR2 YYEKEE (reference sequence). J lost 7 bases, V lost 3 bases, and 6 bases had no gene match. The CDR3 runs to 15 residues. In nucleotides, the CDR3 is TGTGCCAGCAGCTACGGACAGGGACGGAATTCACCCCTCCACTTT. This translates into CASSYGQGRNSPLHF.